Given below is one T cell receptor (beta chain) in context. Its antigen remains unidentified. This record belongs to a study of cytomegalovirus exposure and HLA in healthy donors. Vbeta (60) and Jbeta (13) primers were used in the PCR. Authors' processing steps: Later, an analysis found 65 million to 85 million unique TCR beta chains, and about 10 million of these were shared. Assay used: immunoSEQ multiplex PCR; TCRdb lists only in-frame clones, some missing. V and J calls and clone size are copied from that table; D and trimming were computed from the DNA. Its table lists tens of thousands of clones. Study outcomes and limitations: The study reported that TCR beta sequences accurately predicted HLA-A and HLA-B alleles in most subjects. Prior analysis indicated that the majority of TCR beta V segments exhibited productivity approximately 90% or approximately 30% of the time.

V lost 2 bases and J 3 bases, leaving 4 bases between the germline ends. This CDR3 has 11 amino acids. Germline CDR1 and CDR2: SQVTM and ANQGSEA. This receptor was obtained from a man in his late teens or twenties in good health and CMV-seropositive. This sequence joins TRBV29-1 and TRBJ1-2, with no clear D. Input material: PBMCs. The CDR3 sequence is CSVESDYGYTF. CDR3 nucleotides: TGCAGCGTTGAATCGGACTATGGCTACACCTTC. Combining the CDR3 with reference TRBV29-1 and TRBJ1-2 gives the whole variable domain SAVISQKPSRDICQRGTSLTIQCQVDSQVTMMFWYRQQPGQSLTLIATANQGSEATYESGFVIDKFPISRPNLTFSTLTVSNMSPEDSSIYLCSVESDYGYTFGSGTRLTVV.